This T cell receptor beta chain was recorded in a study of cytomegalovirus exposure and HLA in healthy donors (dated by TCRdb to about 2017). For the study in its entirety: An earlier analysis of 587 of the donors reported 276 Gb of sequence data and 117 million unique TCR beta sequences obtained from 180 million or so T cells. Of the 350 to 450 genotyped donors, 65% to 90% fell in the genetic ancestry cluster associated with self-reported Caucasian donors. Rather than drawing on any new phenotypic data, the later analysis identified candidate immune exposures from TCR beta sequences and the way those sequences occurred across donors. A handful of DR-DQ haplotypes were handled as single units for association and clustering because linkage in the cohort was strong. Typing coverage varied by locus: 629-630 donors for A, B, C, DRB1 and DQB1; 500 to 550 for DQA1; approximately 610 for DPA1; 450 to 480 for DPB1. The aim of the study was to test whether cataloging public T cell receptors could identify signatures of past pathogen exposure. All discovery cohort repertoires had been generated using a single sequencing platform. The study used immunosequencing to profile the T cell repertoires of more than 650 subjects and linked those repertoires to cytomegalovirus serostatus. Among roughly 400 genotyped donors of the cohort, an average of around 220,000 unique TCR beta nucleotide sequences was sequenced per donor, of which roughly 17% were non-productive. An early release that covered about 600 HLA-typed donors contained about 300 gigabases of sequencing data and tens of millions of unique TCR sequences. An earlier analysis of around 580 of the donors used high-throughput TCR beta sequencing to judge whether each TCR beta V gene segment behaved as functional or pseudogenic. Along with the approximately 600-subject first cohort, a separate validation cohort of roughly 110 different subjects was used. A later genetic analysis took genome-wide SNP genotypes for about three fifths of the 666 donors and used that subset as a discovery cohort. The study combined high-throughput TCR immunosequencing, statistical association of individual TCRs with disease status, and machine learning to predict cytomegalovirus infection status. HLA typing included class I and class II loci at four-digit resolution. To study patterns of TCR occurrence, a later analysis re-analyzed previously published TCR beta repertoires from just over 650 donors and added high-resolution HLA genotyping. Donor age, sex, ethnicity and CMV serostatus were compiled alongside the repertoire data.

The library was built by means of the immunoSEQ multiplex PCR assay. For the multiplex PCR, a mixture combining 60 forward primers for TCR Vbeta segments and 13 reverse primers for TCR Jbeta segments was used. The CDR3 region of rearranged TCR beta genes was amplified from genomic DNA with a multiplex PCR assay. The Illumina HiSeq System was used to sequence the amplified TCR beta libraries as 87-base-pair reads. The authors processed their data as follows. In a later analysis, tens of millions of unique TCR beta chains were counted across the roughly 670 repertoires, and approximately 9.9 million of these chains were shared by at least two donors. Raw reads were error-corrected and collapsed into unique sequences by a nearest-neighbor algorithm in which closely related sequences were merged to remove PCR and sequencing errors. V, D and J gene segments were assigned by aligning CDR3 sequences to IMGT reference sequences. For a sequence to be retained, a match of at least six nucleotides to both a V gene segment and a J gene segment was required. A rearrangement counted as productive if the CDR3 had no stop codons and remained in frame with V and J, and every other rearrangement counted as non-productive. Following IMGT convention, CDR3 was defined as the stretch from the second conserved V-encoded cysteine to the conserved J-encoded phenylalanine. In an earlier analysis of around 640 of the donors, sequences lacking an unambiguous match to a single V gene segment were excluded. An earlier analysis of 500 to 700 of the donors classified V segments as functional when productive rearrangements were above 56.7% and as segregating when the standard deviation between donors was above 5%. To diagnose cytomegalovirus status from the catalog of TCR beta chain sequences, a statistical classification framework was built. In a later analysis, V and J genes were assigned by comparing TCR nucleotide sequences against IMGT/GENE-DB human TR gene sequences. The TCRdist pipeline was used in a later analysis to assign CDR3 sequences and most-parsimonious VDJ recombination scenarios. A later analysis defined each TCR beta chain by its CDR3 amino acid sequence plus V-gene family, and excluded reads lacking a unique V-gene family. To address suspected cross-contamination and a sequencing artifact, a later analysis removed approximately 590 highly shared, low-generation-probability nucleotide sequences. A later analysis calculated a clonal expansion index for each public chain from normalized within-repertoire ranks of inferred template counts. A later analysis computed generation probabilities with a VDJ recombination model fitted to out-of-frame rearrangements, and checked the results against IGoR. In a later analysis, TCR-TCR, TCR-HLA and TCR-CMV co-occurrence was scored with hypergeometric tests, and a repertoire-size bias correction was applied to TCR pairs. In a later analysis, false discovery rates were estimated by permuting HLA or CMV assignments 20 times. A later analysis grouped co-occurring TCRs with DBSCAN, adding TCRdist sequence similarity when clustering within HLA-allele-positive subsets. Repertoires with fewer than 30,000 or more than 120,000 public chains, plus five repertoires with anomalous nucleotide sharing, were excluded from co-occurrence clustering. TCRdb stores this immuneACCESS table with in-frame sequences only. Part of the clones is absent; in the studies checked, under half of the shortfall reflects unresolved V genes, and no reason is known for the rest. Clone size and V and J calls were adopted from that table, with D and trimming inferred from the DNA. This sample's table has entries for around 50,000 clones. The biggest ten clones account for more than 5.5% of the sample.

The cohort consisted of hundreds of healthy bone marrow donors. At the time of sampling, all cohort members were nominally healthy, though unrecorded immune exposures were likely present. The donor tested CMV seropositive, placing the donor among the 289 seropositive members of the cohort. Every donor gave a peripheral blood sample, and the peripheral blood mononuclear cells from that sample were used for TCR beta sequencing. The Qiagen DNeasy Blood Extraction Kit was used to extract genomic DNA from the blood cell samples. As regards this clone: The clone's antigen remains unknown.

V loses 1 base at its end and J loses 0 bases; junction bases beyond the gene matches: 5. The CDR1 and CDR2 encoded by the germline V gene are MGHRA and YSYEKL. Inclusive of the bounding cysteine and phenylalanine, the CDR3 is 16 residues long. The CDR3 DNA has 48 bases and is translated from base 1. The study at large found these results: In vitro tests confirmed that a few of the cytomegalovirus-associated TCR beta chains recognize cytomegalovirus antigens. Because the 87-base-pair reads could not distinguish some IMGT-functional V segments, including TRBV6-2 and TRBV6-3, those segments were excluded. The study gave a list of about 160 TCR beta chains associated with cytomegalovirus. In a later analysis, HLA-associated TCR beta chains were found to be more clonally expanded and to have lower generation probabilities than equally common non-associated chains. In a later genetic analysis, a missense DCLRE1C variant was associated with V-gene and J-gene trimming of TCR beta chains, and the association was replicated in an independent cohort. Linkage disequilibrium might explain the correlated functional status among segregating V segments, but an unknown experimental factor could not be ruled out. The classifier was reported to diagnose cytomegalovirus status with high specificity and sensitivity in both the original cohort and the validation cohort. This cohort had only TCR beta chains sequenced, and the lack of alpha or paired-chain data limited which features could be detected. A later analysis found that TCR association rates varied across HLA loci, with DRB1 alleles showing the most associated TCRs and HLA-C alleles the fewest. A cluster of highly shared sequence variants was judged likely to be a technical artifact of the sequencing pipeline. A later genetic analysis reported fewer N-insertions in productive TCRs among donors in an Asian-associated ancestry cluster than the roughly 650-donor mean. Roughly uniform sequencing depth across donors was assumed in presence/absence analyses, although this assumption may not hold. An earlier analysis of around 600 of the donors showed that most TCR beta V segments appeared in productive rearrangements either about 90% or about 30% of the time, which broadly matched IMGT annotations. A further reported finding was that TCR beta sequences accurately predicted the HLA-A and HLA-B alleles for most subjects in the first cohort. While some public TCRs were present in many individuals, most TCR sequences turned up only very rarely across donors. HLA typing was unavailable for some donors at each locus, so association tests used only the typed subset. According to a later analysis, parvovirus B19, influenza, CMV and Epstein-Barr virus appeared linked to several top co-occurrence clusters. CMV serostatus was the only immune exposure information available for the cohort. The authors suggested that the approach could potentially be generalized to other disease states and immunological phenotypes. Most CMV-associated TCR beta chains appeared to be HLA-restricted in a later analysis, and the HLA associations seemed to be driven largely by CMV exposure. When HLA alleles, especially DR and DQ, strongly co-occurred, attributing TCR associations to individual alleles was difficult. The earlier analysis of 587 of the donors excluded roughly 17 rarely observed V segments, including chromosome 9 orphons, because counts were too low. In a later analysis, around 15,000 TCR beta sequences were associated with specific HLA alleles at a false discovery rate of 0.05.

This sequence uses TRBV4-1 and TRBJ2-5; TRBD2 matches 7 bases in the middle. This sequence was found in a male donor in good health and CMV-seropositive. The material sequenced was PBMCs. The DNA sequence reads TGCGCCAGCAGCCAAGTCCCCGGGGGGTACCAAGAGACCCAGTACTTC. Its translation is CASSQVPGGYQETQYF.